Detailed here is one T cell receptor beta chain. This sample is part of a study of blood T cell repertoires in COVID-19. As handled by the study authors: It was from reference gene primer amplification that nucleated cell counts were estimated. TCRdb's table, derived via immunoSEQ multiplex PCR, lists solely in-frame clones and lacks some. Clone size and the V and J calls come from that table; the DNA yielded D and trimming. The table shows about 400,000 clones, with 85% to 90% occurring only once. Membership in each cohort depended on participant-reported clinical history. Two consecutive negative NP/OP PCR tests, clearance, or resolved symptoms defined Cohort 3 recovery. The receptor was derived from a woman aged 30 to 39 who had recovered from COVID-19. The sample consisted of PBMCs or T cells enriched from blood (not recorded which).

The CDR3 here is CASRPDRAFTYEQYF. For the CDR3, the DNA is TGTGCCAGCAGACCAGACAGAGCCTTTACCTACGAGCAGTACTTC. The V gene is TRBV27, the J gene TRBJ2-7; maybe TRBD1 (5 bases). The length of the CDR3 is 15 residues. From germline, CDR1 is MNHEY and CDR2 SMNVEV (reference sequence). Trimming removed 6 bases from V and 2 bases from J, with 17 bases in between.